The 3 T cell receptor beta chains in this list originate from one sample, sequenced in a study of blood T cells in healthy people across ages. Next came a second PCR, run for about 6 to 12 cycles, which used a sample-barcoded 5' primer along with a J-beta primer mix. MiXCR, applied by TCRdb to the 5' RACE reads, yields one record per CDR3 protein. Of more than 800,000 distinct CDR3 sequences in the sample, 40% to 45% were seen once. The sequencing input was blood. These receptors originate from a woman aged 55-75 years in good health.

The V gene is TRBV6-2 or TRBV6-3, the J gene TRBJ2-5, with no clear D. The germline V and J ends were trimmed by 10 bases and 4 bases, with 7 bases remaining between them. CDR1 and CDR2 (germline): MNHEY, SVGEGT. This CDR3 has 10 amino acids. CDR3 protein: CATLRETQYF. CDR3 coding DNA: TGTGCCACCCTCCGAGAGACCCAGTACTTC.

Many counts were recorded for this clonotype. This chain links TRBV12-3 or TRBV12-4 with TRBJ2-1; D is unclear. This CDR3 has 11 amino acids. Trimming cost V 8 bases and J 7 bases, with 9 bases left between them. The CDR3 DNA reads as TGTGCCAGCGCAGCACTGAATGAGCAGTTCTTC. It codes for CASAALNEQFF.

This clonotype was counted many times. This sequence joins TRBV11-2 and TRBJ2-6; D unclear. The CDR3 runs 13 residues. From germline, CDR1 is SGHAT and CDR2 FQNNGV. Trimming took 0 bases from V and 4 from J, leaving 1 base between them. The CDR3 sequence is CASSLDGANVLTF. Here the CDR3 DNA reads TGTGCCAGCAGCTTAGACGGGGCCAACGTCCTGACTTTC.